The 21 T cell receptor beta chains given below trace back to one sample, sequenced in a study of shared clonotypes between healthy human individuals. The method was immunoSEQ multiplex PCR; TCRdb's version includes in-frame clones alone and lacks a portion of them. The sample holds about 180,000 clones, 90% to 95% seen once. The sequencing input was naive CD4+ T cells sorted from blood. The subset denotes: CD45RA+ positively selected. All receptors come from a woman aged 30 to 39 in good health.

The CDR3 DNA sequence: TGTGCCAGCAGTTGGGACAGGCGTAATGAAAAACTGTTTTTT. Its protein is CASSWDRRNEKLFF. The rearrangement links TRBV27 to TRBJ1-4, with TRBD1 matching over 8 bases. This CDR3 region has 14 residues. V lost 4 bases, J lost 4 bases, and 2 bases stayed unmatched. The germline V gene has CDR1 MNHEY and CDR2 SMNVEV (reference sequence).

In this sample, this clone turned up once. The gene calls are TRBV5-5 and TRBJ1-1, with TRBD1 as a possible D gene (6 bases). This CDR3 region has 16 residues. The germline V gene has CDR1 SGHKS and CDR2 YYEKEE (reference sequence). V was cut by 4 bases and J by 2 bases, with 18 bases left in between. CDR3: CASSPGGARGNTEAFF. CDR3 sequence (DNA): TGTGCCAGCAGCCCTGGGGGGGCGAGGGGAAACACTGAAGCTTTCTTT. The variable domain in full, with the rest retrieved from reference TRBV5-5 and TRBJ1-1, is DAGVTQSPTHLIKTRGQQVTLRCSPISGHKSVSWYQQVLGQGPQFIFQYYEKEERGRGNFPDRFSARQFPNYSSELNVNALLLGDSALYLCASSPGGARGNTEAFFGQGTRLTVV.

This chain uses TRBV11-2 with TRBJ2-7; 9 bases line up with TRBD1. The germline V gene has CDR1 SGHAT and CDR2 FQNNGV. V lost 6 bases to trimming and J lost 4 bases; unmatched junction nucleotides: 4. The CDR3 totals 13 residues. The CDR3 loop is CASSGTGSYEQYF. The DNA of the CDR3 is TGTGCCAGCAGTGGGACAGGGTCTTACGAGCAGTACTTC. Full variable domain (remainder filled in from reference TRBV11-2 and TRBJ2-7): EAGVAQSPRYKIIEKRQSVAFWCNPISGHATLYWYQQILGQGPKLLIQFQNNGVVDDSQLPKDRFSAERLKGVDSTLKIQPAKLEDSAVYLCASSGTGSYEQYFGPGTRLTVT.

V usage is TRBV11-2 and J usage is TRBJ2-2; D call uncertain. Trimming left V 4 bases short and J 4 bases short, with 10 bases between. The CDR3 is 14 residues long. Germline assignment: CDR1 SGHAT and CDR2 FQNNGV. The CDR3 nucleotides read TGTGCCAGCAGCTCCTTAGTTGGCACCGGGGAGCTGTTTTTT. Protein product: CASSSLVGTGELFF.

This chain links TRBV5-1 with TRBJ2-7; weak D call: TRBD2 (5 bases). Germline CDR1 SGHRS, CDR2 YFSETQ. This CDR3 has 14 amino acids. V dropped 5 bases and J dropped 1 base, with 13 bases sitting between them. The CDR3 DNA reads TGCGCCAGCAGTGGGCCAGCGGCATCCTACGAGCAGTACTTC. It encodes CASSGPAASYEQYF.

The chain employs TRBV28 and TRBJ2-7; 11 bases map to TRBD2. J was trimmed by 4 bases and V by 11 bases; bases with no gene match: 10. CDR1 is MDHEN, CDR2 SYDVKM, per germline. This CDR3 comprises 14 residues. The CDR3 DNA is TGTGCCCTGGGGGCTAGCGGGAGGTATTACGAGCAGTACTTC. It specifies CALGASGRYYEQYF.

The chain links TRBV10-2 to TRBJ2-2, with a weak D call TRBD2 (6 bases). The CDR3 covers 15 residues. Germline lookup yields CDR1 WSHSY and CDR2 SAAADI. Trimming shortened V by 4 bases and J by 4 bases, and 13 bases separated the two germline ends. As DNA, the CDR3 is TGCGCCAGCAGTGGCGAGGGACTGGGCACCGGGGAGCTGTTTTTT. It yields the protein CASSGEGLGTGELFF.

The rearrangement uses TRBV18 and TRBJ1-1; D unclear. CDR1 and CDR2 (germline): KGHSH, LQKENI. This CDR3 is built from 12 residues. V was trimmed by 2 bases and J by 8 bases, leaving 9 bases between them. The DNA of the CDR3 is TGTGCCAGCTCACCAATAGAGGGAGAAGCTTTCTTT. Translated, it gives CASSPIEGEAFF. The whole variable domain, filled in from reference TRBV18 and TRBJ1-1, reads NAGVMQNPRHLVRRRGQEARLRCSPMKGHSHVYWYRQLPEEGLKFMVYLQKENIIDESGMPKERFSAEFPKEGPSILRIQQVVRGDSAAYFCASSPIEGEAFFGQGTRLTVV.

The J gene is TRBJ1-1, the V gene TRBV28; D uncertain. The germline gives CDR1 MDHEN, CDR2 SYDVKM. The CDR3 spans 13 residues. V was clipped by 6 bases and J by 1 base, with 9 bases between them. The CDR3: CASSKHENTEAFF. DNA for the CDR3: TGTGCCAGCAGCAAACATGAGAACACTGAAGCTTTCTTT.

CDR3 DNA: TGTGCCAGCAGTGTGACAGGGAAAAGAGATACGCAGTATTTT. It specifies CASSVTGKRDTQYF. The chain is built from TRBV2 and TRBJ2-3, with 7 bases lining up with TRBD1. V lost 4 bases, J lost 5 bases, and 6 bases stayed unmatched. Germline V gene data show CDR1 as SNHLY and CDR2 as FYNNEI. The CDR3 runs to 14 residues.

This sequence joins TRBV7-9 and TRBJ1-6; 11 bases line up with TRBD1. CDR3 length: 15 residues. V shed 1 base, J shed 11 bases, and the junction held 4 bases outside the gene matches. CDR1 and CDR2 (germline): SEHNR, FQNEAQ (reference sequence). In DNA form, the CDR3 reads TGTGCCAGCAGCTTAGGGACAGGGGGCATGACACCCCTCCACTTT. Its translation: CASSLGTGGMTPLHF.

The chain carries TRBV19 and TRBJ1-1; D ambiguous. Germline values: CDR1 LNHDA, CDR2 SQIVND (reference sequence). The CDR3 is 16 amino acids. V lost 3 bases to trimming and J lost 0 bases, with 14 bases between them. In nucleotides, the CDR3 is TGTGCCAGTAGTATGGGTCGCTACAGCATGAACACTGAAGCTTTCTTT. This encodes CASSMGRYSMNTEAFF. The full variable domain, in which reference TRBV19 and TRBJ1-1 provide the parts outside the CDR3, is DGGITQSPKYLFRKEGQNVTLSCEQNLNHDAMYWYRQDPGQGLRLIYYSQIVNDFQKGDIAEGYSVSREKKESFPLTVTSAQKNPTAFYLCASSMGRYSMNTEAFFGQGTRLTVV.

The chain links TRBV4-1 to TRBJ2-5; 7 nucleotides agree with TRBD2. This CDR3 has 18 residues. J was trimmed by 8 bases and V by 0 bases; bases with no gene match: 18. Germline-derived CDR1 and CDR2 are MGHRA and YSYEKL. The CDR3: CASSQEWWLADHGKTQYF. CDR3 DNA: TGCGCCAGCAGCCAAGAGTGGTGGCTAGCGGACCACGGGAAAACCCAGTACTTC.

The chain has TRBV27 and TRBJ2-7; 8 positions match TRBD1. Germline-derived CDR1 and CDR2 are MNHEY and SMNVEV (reference sequence). The CDR3 spans 14 residues. The ends lost 5 bases at V and 7 bases at J; junction bases unmatched: 10. CDR3: CASSLTGVVGEQYF. CDR3 nucleotides: TGTGCCAGCAGTCTGACAGGGGTGGTGGGGGAGCAGTACTTC.

V and J are TRBV27 and TRBJ2-7; 11 positions match TRBD2. V shed 6 bases, J shed 5 bases, and the junction held 9 bases outside the gene matches. The CDR3 loop spans 15 amino acids. Germline CDR1 and CDR2: MNHEY and SMNVEV (reference sequence). CDR3 nucleotide sequence: TGTGCCAGCAGGCTTAGCGGGAGGGCCAAGGACGAGCAGTACTTC. Its translation is CASRLSGRAKDEQYF.

The gene calls are TRBV6-5 and TRBJ2-3; D uncertain. The CDR3 is 13 residues long. Looked up from germline, CDR1 is MNHEY and CDR2 is SVGAGI. V was pared by 5 bases and J by 1 base, with 7 bases between. CDR3 sequence (DNA): TGTGCCAGCAGTCCGGACGGCACAGATACGCAGTATTTT. It encodes CASSPDGTDTQYF.

J is TRBJ2-7 and V is TRBV27; weak D call: TRBD2 (5 bases). Germline-derived CDR1 and CDR2 are MNHEY and SMNVEV (reference sequence). Trimming pared 0 bases from V and 3 bases from J, leaving 9 bases between. The CDR3 consists of 14 residues. The CDR3 DNA sequence: TGTGCCAGCAGTTTATCCCTAGCAGTCTACGAGCAGTACTTC. It specifies CASSLSLAVYEQYF.

The chain recombines TRBV28 with TRBJ1-5; TRBD1 matches at 7 bases. Unmatched junction bases numbered 5, after V lost 8 bases and J lost 1 base. The CDR3 has 14 amino acids. Germline values: CDR1 MDHEN, CDR2 SYDVKM. CDR3 bases: TGTGCCAGCTATGAGGGGGCCAGCAATCAGCCCCAGCATTTT. Translated, it gives CASYEGASNQPQHF.

The V call is TRBV5-6, the J call TRBJ2-2; D may be TRBD1 or TRBD2 (5 bases each). Germline values: CDR1 SGHDT, CDR2 YYEEEE. The V gene lost 0 bases and the J gene lost 4 bases, with 10 bases spanning the gap. There are 15 residues in the CDR3. CDR3 region: CASSLVGVGTGELFF. The CDR3 DNA is TGTGCCAGCAGCTTGGTGGGGGTCGGCACCGGGGAGCTGTTTTTT.

The genes are TRBV11-2 and TRBJ2-3; the D is unclear. The length of the CDR3 is 15 residues. CDR1 is SGHAT, CDR2 FQNNGV, per germline. Trimming took off 0 bases at V and 2 bases at J, with 9 bases between the two ends. As DNA, the CDR3 is TGTGCCAGCAGCTTAGAGCTCAGAATCACAGATACGCAGTATTTT. This sequence encodes CASSLELRITDTQYF. Together with reference TRBV11-2 and TRBJ2-3, the CDR3 gives the full variable domain: EAGVAQSPRYKIIEKRQSVAFWCNPISGHATLYWYQQILGQGPKLLIQFQNNGVVDDSQLPKDRFSAERLKGVDSTLKIQPAKLEDSAVYLCASSLELRITDTQYFGPGTRLTVL.

The chain links TRBV11-1 to TRBJ2-7, with 11 positions matching TRBD2. V lost 5 bases and J lost 7; bases outside the gene matches: 7. CDR3 length: 14 amino acids. Germline V gene sequence: CDR1 SGHAT, CDR2 FQDESV (reference sequence). CDR3 DNA: TGTGCCAGCAGCCAACTAGCGGGAGTAGGAGAGCAGTACTTC. As protein: CASSQLAGVGEQYF.